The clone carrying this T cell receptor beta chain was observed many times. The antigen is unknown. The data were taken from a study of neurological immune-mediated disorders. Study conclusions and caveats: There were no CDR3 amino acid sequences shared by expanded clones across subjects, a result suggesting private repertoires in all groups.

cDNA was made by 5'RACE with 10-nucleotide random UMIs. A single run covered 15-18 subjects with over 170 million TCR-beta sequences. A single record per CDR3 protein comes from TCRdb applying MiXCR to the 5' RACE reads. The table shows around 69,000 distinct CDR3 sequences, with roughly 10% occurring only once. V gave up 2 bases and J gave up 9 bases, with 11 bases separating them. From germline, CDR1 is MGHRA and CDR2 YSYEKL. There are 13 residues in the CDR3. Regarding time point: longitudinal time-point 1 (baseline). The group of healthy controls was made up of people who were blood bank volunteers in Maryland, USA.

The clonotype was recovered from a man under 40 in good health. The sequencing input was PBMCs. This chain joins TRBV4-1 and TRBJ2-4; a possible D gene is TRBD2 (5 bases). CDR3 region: CASSQQLVSIQYF. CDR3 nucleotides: TGCGCCAGCAGCCAACAACTAGTTTCCATTCAGTACTTC.